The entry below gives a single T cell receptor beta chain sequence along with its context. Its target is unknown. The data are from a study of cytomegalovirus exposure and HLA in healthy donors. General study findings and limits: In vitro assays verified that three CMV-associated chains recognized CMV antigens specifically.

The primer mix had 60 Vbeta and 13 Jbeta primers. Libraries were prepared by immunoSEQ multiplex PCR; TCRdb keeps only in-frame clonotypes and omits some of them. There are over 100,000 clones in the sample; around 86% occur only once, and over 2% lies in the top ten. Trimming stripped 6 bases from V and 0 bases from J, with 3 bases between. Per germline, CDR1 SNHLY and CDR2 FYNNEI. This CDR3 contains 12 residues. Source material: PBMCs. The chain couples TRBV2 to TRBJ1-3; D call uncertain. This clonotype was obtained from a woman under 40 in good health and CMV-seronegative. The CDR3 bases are TGTGCCAGCAGCTACTCTGGAAACACCATATATTTT. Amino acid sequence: CASSYSGNTIYF. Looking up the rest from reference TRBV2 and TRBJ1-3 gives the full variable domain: EPEVTQTPSHQVTQMGQEVILRCVPISNHLYFYWYRQILGQKVEFLVSFYNNEISEKSEIFDDQFSVERPDGSNFTLKIRSTKLEDSAMYFCASSYSGNTIYFGEGSWLTVV.